Shown below are 30 T cell receptor beta chains from a single sample sequenced in a study of blood T cell repertoires in COVID-19. Only in-frame clones appear in the TCRdb table, and some are missing; sequencing was by immunoSEQ multiplex PCR. The sample carries nearly 200,000 clones, around 80% recorded once. The sample consisted of peripheral blood. Every receptor here comes from a human donor with acute or convalescent COVID-19. The donor label of this sample is uncertain.

This rearrangement joins TRBV27 to TRBJ1-5; D perhaps matches TRBD1 (6 bases). Trimming cost V 7 bases and J 4 bases, with 20 bases left between them. This CDR3 contains 16 residues. Germline CDR1 is MNHEY and CDR2 is SMNVEV (reference sequence). CDR3 in DNA: TGTGCCAGCATCTTAAGCCCCGGACAGTATAATCAGCCCCAGCATTTT. Amino acids: CASILSPGQYNQPQHF.

The rearrangement joins TRBV11-3 to TRBJ2-1; possibly TRBD1 for D (6 bases). The CDR3 covers 18 residues. The ends were cut back, 1 base at V and 4 bases at J, with 20 bases in the middle. Per germline, CDR1 SGHNT and CDR2 YENEEA. This CDR3 reads CASSLVVQVRTDYNEQFF. The CDR3 region has the DNA TGTGCCAGCAGCTTAGTCGTTCAGGTAAGGACAGATTACAATGAGCAGTTCTTC.

This CDR3 reads CASSFSGSYEQYF. CDR3 DNA sequence: TGTGCCAGCAGTTTTTCGGGATCCTACGAGCAGTACTTC. The chain employs TRBV28 and TRBJ2-7; D possibly corresponds to TRBD2 (5 bases). The V and J ends lost 3 bases and 1 base respectively, with 7 bases between them. Per the germline V gene, CDR1 is MDHEN and CDR2 is SYDVKM. This CDR3 comprises 13 residues.

V and J are TRBV19 and TRBJ2-1, with 9 bases that match TRBD2. Per the germline V gene, CDR1 is LNHDA and CDR2 is SQIVND (reference sequence). The CDR3 length is 12 residues. V was clipped by 8 bases and J by 10 bases; unmatched bases: 6. CDR3 sequence: CASAGGHREQFF. CDR3 bases: TGTGCCAGTGCGGGGGGGCATCGGGAGCAGTTCTTC.

The genes are TRBV29-1 and TRBJ2-2; D is uncertain. The germline CDR1 and CDR2 sequences are SQVTM and ANQGSEA. The V gene lost 7 bases and the J gene lost 7 bases, with 10 bases spanning the gap. CDR3 size: 11 residues. The DNA of the CDR3 is TGCAGCGCCACGGAGTTCGGGGAGCTGTTTTTT. Amino acid sequence: CSATEFGELFF.

This clone was detected only once. The chain combines TRBV6-5 with TRBJ2-2; D unresolved. With 10 bases removed from V and 5 bases from J, the gap between germline ends came to 17 bases. The CDR3 spans 14 residues. Germline assignment: CDR1 MNHEY and CDR2 SVGAGI. The CDR3 protein is CATSSVPKTGELFF. DNA for the CDR3: TGTGCCACCTCGTCGGTCCCCAAGACCGGGGAGCTGTTTTTT.

Only one count was recorded for this clone. The rearrangement joins TRBV6-5 to TRBJ2-7; TRBD1 matches at 8 bases. The V gene's germline CDR1 is MNHEY and CDR2 SVGAGI. With V trimmed by 0 bases and J by 5 bases, 6 bases remained unmatched. This CDR3 spans 15 amino acids. CDR3 region: CASSYSAGGQDEQYF. The CDR3 DNA reads as TGTGCCAGCAGTTACTCGGCAGGGGGCCAGGACGAGCAGTACTTC.

The chain joins TRBV19 to TRBJ1-5; 8 nucleotides agree with TRBD1. V gave up 1 base and J gave up 3 bases; unmatched junction bases: 5. This CDR3 comprises 16 residues. Germline V gene lookup returns CDR1 LNHDA and CDR2 SQIVND (reference sequence). The CDR3 bases are TGTGCCAGTAGTATAGCGCCAGGGGGCTACAATCAGCCCCAGCATTTT. It yields the protein CASSIAPGGYNQPQHF.

V and J are TRBV5-1 and TRBJ1-3; TRBD1 matches at 10 bases. The CDR3 is 15 amino acids. V was pared by 3 bases and J by 2 bases, with 2 bases of the junction left unmatched. The V gene's germline CDR1 is SGHRS and CDR2 YFSETQ. The CDR3 bases are TGCGCCAGCAGCTCCGGACAGGGGGCTGGAAACACCATATATTTT. Protein: CASSSGQGAGNTIYF.

The J gene is TRBJ2-7, the V gene TRBV11-2; possibly TRBD2 for D (7 bases). Germline V gives CDR1 SGHAT, CDR2 FQNNGV. Trimming took off 1 base at V and 6 bases at J, with 16 bases between the two ends. This CDR3 comprises 15 residues. The CDR3, as DNA: TGTGCCAGCAGCTTAGTTCAGGGGAGGGCGGCCGAGCAGTACTTC. Residues: CASSLVQGRAAEQYF.

CDR3 DNA: TGTGCCTGGAGAAGGGACAGGGGGTTACTCTCAACTAATGAAAAACTGTTTTTT. This codes for CAWRRDRGLLSTNEKLFF. V and J are TRBV30 and TRBJ1-4; TRBD1 matches at 11 bases. V gave up 3 bases and J gave up 0 bases; unmatched junction bases: 9. The CDR3 sequence is 18 residues long. Germline V gene data show CDR1 as GTSNPN and CDR2 as SVGIG (reference sequence).

This chain joins TRBV7-2 and TRBJ1-1; D is perhaps TRBD1 (5 bases). The CDR3 is made up of 13 amino acids. V was cut by 2 bases and J by 7 bases, with 11 bases left in between. Germline V gene data show CDR1 as SGHTA and CDR2 as FQGNSA. CDR3 sequence reads: CASSLRGGSEAFF. The CDR3 DNA follows: TGTGCCAGCAGCTTACGGGGGGGGAGTGAAGCTTTCTTT.

This clone was picked up one time. The chain recombines TRBV11-2 with TRBJ2-1, with 10 nucleotides matching TRBD2. In germline, CDR1 is SGHAT, CDR2 FQNNGV. This CDR3 has 16 amino acids. V lost 1 base, J lost 8 bases, and 8 bases stayed unmatched. In DNA form, the CDR3 reads TGTGCCAGCAGCTTAGGGTTGGGACTAGCGTTGTATGAGCAGTTCTTC. Translated, it gives CASSLGLGLALYEQFF.

The chain recombines TRBV10-3 with TRBJ2-5; no clear D. The CDR3 contains 12 residues. Trimming took off 4 bases at V and 5 bases at J, with 8 bases between the two ends. Germline-derived CDR1 and CDR2 are ENHRY and SYGVKD. CDR3 sequence reads: CAISGTPETQYF. The CDR3 nucleotides are TGTGCCATCAGTGGCACACCGGAGACCCAGTACTTC.

This clone was detected a few times. The chain has TRBV7-2 and TRBJ2-7; 13 bases match TRBD2. The CDR3 totals 15 residues. V gave up 2 bases and J gave up 8 bases; unmatched junction bases: 6. CDR1 and CDR2 from the germline V gene are SGHTA and FQGNSA. CDR3 loop: CASSLFGTSGMKQYF. The CDR3 DNA follows: TGTGCCAGCAGCTTATTCGGGACTAGCGGGATGAAGCAGTACTTC.

The rearrangement uses TRBV5-8 and TRBJ2-7; no firm D call. V gave up 3 bases and J gave up 5 bases, with 6 bases separating them. Germline assignment: CDR1 SGHTS and CDR2 YDEGEE. The CDR3 is 11 residues long. CDR3 loop: CASSSYHEQYF. The CDR3 nucleotides read TGTGCCAGCAGCTCCTATCACGAGCAGTACTTC.

This chain uses TRBV6-1 with TRBJ2-7; D might be TRBD1 (5 bases). V was trimmed by 1 base and J by 1 base, leaving 8 bases between them. The CDR3 consists of 14 residues. CDR1 is MNHNS, CDR2 SASEGT, per germline. CDR3 loop: CASSEGGASYEQYF. The CDR3, as DNA: TGTGCCAGCAGTGAAGGGGGCGCTTCCTACGAGCAGTACTTC.

V usage is TRBV9 and J usage is TRBJ1-6, with TRBD1 matching over 7 bases. Trimming removed 4 bases from V and 7 bases from J; junction bases left unmatched: 8. CDR1 and CDR2 (germline): SGDLS, YYNGEE. There are 15 residues in the CDR3. The CDR3 protein is CASSSTGIMNSPLHF. The CDR3 DNA reads as TGTGCCAGCAGCTCGACAGGGATTATGAATTCACCCCTCCACTTT. Supplemented by reference TRBV9 and TRBJ1-6, the full variable domain reads DSGVTQTPKHLITATGQRVTLRCSPRSGDLSVYWYQQSLDQGLQFLIQYYNGEERAKGNILERFSAQQFPDLHSELNLSSLELGDSALYFCASSSTGIMNSPLHFGNGTRLTVT.

Written as DNA, the CDR3 is TGTGCCAGCAGCCAACGACAGGAGTTTAATGAAAAACTGTTTTTT. Protein: CASSQRQEFNEKLFF. This chain links TRBV7-9 with TRBJ1-4; the D gene is possibly TRBD1 (6 bases). The CDR3 runs 15 residues. Looked up from germline, CDR1 is SEHNR and CDR2 is FQNEAQ (reference sequence). The V end lost 5 bases, the J end lost 4 bases, and 14 bases lay between the germline ends.

This clone was recorded a few times. This CDR3 is CASSPTGTSGYNEQFF. The CDR3 region has the DNA TGTGCCAGCAGCCCTACCGGGACTAGCGGATACAATGAGCAGTTCTTC. The chain combines TRBV6-2 or TRBV6-3 with TRBJ2-1; TRBD2 aligns across 11 bases. Germline lookup yields CDR1 MNHEY and CDR2 SVGEGT. The CDR3 contains 16 residues. The V segment lost 6 bases and the J segment 4 bases; nucleotides outside the gene matches: 8.

The chain employs TRBV30 and TRBJ2-1; 12 bases map to TRBD2. CDR1 is GTSNPN, CDR2 SVGIG, per germline (reference sequence). The CDR3 contains 15 residues. J was trimmed by 2 bases and V by 1 base; bases with no gene match: 0. Here the CDR3 DNA reads TGTGCCTGGAGTGGGACTAGCGGGACCTACAATGAGCAGTTCTTC. Protein product: CAWSGTSGTYNEQFF.

CDR3 in amino acids: CASSQEGAGEGTYNEQFF. CDR3 DNA: TGTGCCAGCAGCCAAGAAGGAGCGGGAGAAGGGACCTACAATGAGCAGTTCTTC. The genes are TRBV3-1 (or the pseudogene TRBV3-2) and TRBJ2-1, with TRBD2 identical over 8 bases. Germline V CDR1 and CDR2: LGHDT, YNNKEL (reference sequence). The CDR3 loop spans 18 amino acids. V shed 0 bases and J 2 bases; nucleotides not matched to a gene: 9.

The J gene is TRBJ1-1, the V gene TRBV10-3; 7 nucleotides match TRBD1. With V trimmed by 8 bases and J by 1 base, 4 bases remained unmatched. This CDR3 contains 13 residues. In germline, CDR1 is ENHRY, CDR2 SYGVKD. The CDR3 sequence is CAIRQGQNTEAFF. The CDR3 DNA follows: TGTGCCATCCGACAGGGCCAGAACACTGAAGCTTTCTTT.

The chain couples TRBV4-1 to TRBJ1-1; 9 bases are shared with TRBD1. This CDR3 comprises 14 residues. Germline V CDR1 and CDR2: MGHRA, YSYEKL. V shed 4 bases, J shed 6 bases, and the junction held 6 bases outside the gene matches. CDR3 coding DNA: TGCGCCAGCAGCCTGACAGGGGGACGCGCTGAAGCTTTCTTT. Its translation: CASSLTGGRAEAFF.

This clone was recorded only once. The V gene is TRBV10-3, the J gene TRBJ2-2, with a weak D call TRBD2 (6 bases). CDR1 is ENHRY and CDR2 is SYGVKD in the germline V gene. The CDR3 consists of 14 residues. The V end was cut by 7 bases, the J end by 4 bases, with 13 bases between. This CDR3 reads CAITDGSVTGELFF. CDR3 DNA sequence: TGTGCCATCACGGACGGGAGTGTCACCGGGGAGCTGTTTTTT.

The rearrangement links TRBV29-1 to TRBJ2-1; D perhaps matches TRBD1 (5 bases). Per germline, CDR1 SQVTM and CDR2 ANQGSEA. V gave up 8 bases and J gave up 6 bases, with 11 bases separating them. CDR3 length equals 11 residues. DNA for the CDR3: TGCAGCACCTCCAGGGCCAATGAGCAGTTCTTC. This translates into CSTSRANEQFF.

The chain couples TRBV7-2 to TRBJ1-2; possibly TRBD1 for D (6 bases). CDR3 size: 15 residues. Germline loops: CDR1 SGHTA, CDR2 FQGNSA. V lost 0 bases to trimming and J lost 3 bases, with 11 bases between them. CDR3 amino acids: CASSLAAGQHYGYTF. The CDR3 nucleotides read TGTGCCAGCAGCTTAGCCGCCGGACAGCACTATGGCTACACCTTC.

The chain recombines TRBV19 with TRBJ1-2; D is possibly TRBD1 (6 bases). The CDR3 covers 13 residues. The germline V gene has CDR1 LNHDA and CDR2 SQIVND (reference sequence). V was pared by 3 bases and J by 6 bases, with 11 bases between. CDR3 DNA: TGTGCCAGTAGTATGAACAGGGTAGATGGCTACACCTTC. It yields the protein CASSMNRVDGYTF.

The CDR3 protein is CASSLASSGRVPYEQYF. The CDR3 coding sequence is TGTGCCAGCAGCTTAGCGTCTAGCGGGAGGGTCCCCTACGAGCAGTACTTC. V usage is TRBV7-8 and J usage is TRBJ2-7; TRBD2 agrees at 12 bases. With 0 bases clipped from V and 2 bases from J, the junction kept 5 bases outside the gene matches. CDR1 is SGHVS and CDR2 is FQNEAQ in the germline V gene. The CDR3 runs 17 residues.

This clone has more than one count but fewer than ten. The chain combines TRBV2 with TRBJ1-2, with TRBD1 identical over 7 bases. Germline CDR1 is SNHLY and CDR2 is FYNNEI. With V trimmed by 2 bases and J by 3 bases, 0 bases remained unmatched. CDR3 length: 13 amino acids. The chain's CDR3 is CASSEQGDYGYTF. The CDR3 DNA is TGTGCCAGCAGTGAACAGGGGGACTATGGCTACACCTTC.